This T cell receptor beta chain was captured in a study of beta chain features in type 1 diabetes. In the study overall: Across every sample, 107,917,701 sorted cells were examined in total.

For this clone: What it binds is not known.

Germline CDR1 is MDHEN and CDR2 is SYDVKM. The J segment lost 4 bases and the V segment lost 8 bases, leaving 6 bases of the junction unmatched. The CDR3 runs 13 residues. The entirety of the isolated RNA underwent reverse transcription, so expressed TCRB transcripts were sequenced. Measured with immunoSEQ multiplex PCR; TCRdb has only the in-frame clones, and not every one. The top ten hold over 0.014% of the sample, which has a few hundred thousand clones, 13% seen once. Study findings and constraints: Moderate yet significant TCRB CDR3 shortening was seen in Type 1 diabetes patients in all four CD4+ subsets.

This receptor was taken from a woman between 18 and 30 years old with type 1 diabetes. Sequencing input: naive CD4+ T cells from blood. The rearrangement joins TRBV28 to TRBJ2-3; TRBD2 agrees at 7 bases. DNA for the CDR3: TGTGCCAGCGTTGGGGGGGAGGCAGATACGCAGTATTTT. Translated, it gives CASVGGEADTQYF.